These 15 T cell receptor beta chains were sequenced from one sample in a study of shared clonotypes between healthy human individuals. Using immunoSEQ multiplex PCR, the repertoire was profiled, and TCRdb retains in-frame clones only, with some absent. The data contain some 2 million clones, 90% to 95% of them singletons. The sample taken for sequencing was naive CD4+ T cells sorted from blood. Described subset: CD45RA+ positively selected. The receptor source for this set is a man in his late teens or twenties in good health.

The rearrangement joins TRBV10-3 to TRBJ1-4; D is perhaps TRBD1 (5 bases). Germline-derived CDR1 and CDR2 are ENHRY and SYGVKD. This CDR3 is 13 amino acids long. Between the trimmed V and J ends, which lost 8 bases and 8 bases, there was a span of 15 bases. The CDR3 loop reads CAIRKGAGEKLFF. CDR3 nucleotides: TGTGCCATCCGGAAAGGGGCGGGGGAAAAACTGTTTTTT.

The chain joins TRBV19 to TRBJ1-2, with a weak D call TRBD1 (5 bases). The germline V gene has CDR1 LNHDA and CDR2 SQIVND (reference sequence). This CDR3 contains 14 residues. The germline V and J ends were trimmed by 10 bases and 7 bases, with 22 bases remaining between them. The DNA for the CDR3 is TGTGCCACCTTAGAGAGGGGATCCGGACCTGGCTACACCTTC. It codes for CATLERGSGPGYTF.

The V and J genes are TRBV28 and TRBJ1-6; D remains unclear. V was pared by 5 bases and J by 9 bases, with 14 bases between. Looked up from germline, CDR1 is MDHEN and CDR2 is SYDVKM. The CDR3 contains 14 residues. CDR3 DNA sequence: TGTGCCAGCAGTCGACCAGCTGGGCTTTCACCCCTCCACTTT. Residues: CASSRPAGLSPLHF.

This clone was picked up one time. The genes are TRBV7-2 and TRBJ2-7; a weak D match, TRBD2 (7 bases). Germline V gives CDR1 SGHTA, CDR2 FQGNSA. CDR3 size: 14 residues. V lost 7 bases and J lost 0, with 13 bases in between. The CDR3 protein is CASIRGGSSYEQYF. CDR3 nucleotide sequence: TGTGCCAGCATTCGCGGGGGCAGCTCCTACGAGCAGTACTTC.

The chain joins TRBV4-1 to TRBJ2-5; D not resolved. The CDR3 contains 14 residues. Germline-derived CDR1 and CDR2 are MGHRA and YSYEKL. With 3 bases removed from V and 5 bases from J, the gap between germline ends came to 13 bases. The CDR3 nucleotides are TGCGCCAGCAGCCAGGTGGGCTCTCTGGAGACCCAGTACTTC. It codes for CASSQVGSLETQYF.

This clone has a handful of counts. V is TRBV30 and J is TRBJ1-2; 8 bases match TRBD1. Germline V gene lookup returns CDR1 GTSNPN and CDR2 SVGIG (reference sequence). The ends lost 5 bases at V and 4 bases at J; junction bases unmatched: 12. This CDR3 contains 15 residues. The CDR3 sequence is CAWGSIRDRTYGYTF. CDR3 bases: TGTGCCTGGGGGAGTATTAGGGACAGGACCTATGGCTACACCTTC.

Notes on this clone: The same CDR3 can be traced to other DNA sequences in this sample. This sequence joins TRBV5-1 and TRBJ2-7, with D perhaps TRBD2 (6 bases). The CDR3 loop spans 15 amino acids. V was trimmed by 0 bases and J by 0 bases, leaving 10 bases between them. Germline V lookup: CDR1 SGHRS, CDR2 YFSETQ. The CDR3 sequence: CASSLEAGSSYEQYF. The CDR3 nucleotides are TGCGCCAGCAGCTTGGAAGCCGGGAGCTCCTACGAGCAGTACTTC.

V and J are TRBV6-6 and TRBJ2-1, with TRBD2 identical over 9 bases. The CDR3 sequence is 14 residues long. Germline CDR1 is MNHNY and CDR2 is SVGAGI (reference sequence). V lost 7 bases to trimming and J lost 4 bases; unmatched junction nucleotides: 5. The CDR3 loop reads CASTASGTYNEQFF. The CDR3 bases are TGTGCCAGCACGGCTAGCGGGACTTACAATGAGCAGTTCTTC.

This clone was counted a single time. The chain recombines TRBV10-2 with TRBJ2-7; 12 nucleotides match TRBD1. Germline values: CDR1 WSHSY, CDR2 SAAADI. The CDR3 consists of 15 residues. With V trimmed by 3 bases and J by 4 bases, 4 bases remained unmatched. In nucleotides, the CDR3 is TGCGCCAGCAGTGATCGGGACAGGGGGCGGTACGAGCAGTACTTC. Protein: CASSDRDRGRYEQYF.

This chain uses TRBV30 with TRBJ1-5; D remains unclear. The germline V gene has CDR1 GTSNPN and CDR2 SVGIG (reference sequence). V gave up 2 bases and J gave up 4 bases, with 12 bases separating them. This CDR3 region has 14 residues. This CDR3 is CAWSSISGNQPQHF. CDR3 nucleotides: TGTGCCTGGAGTTCGATTAGCGGAAATCAGCCCCAGCATTTT.

The DNA of the CDR3 is TGTGCCAGCAGCTCCTCAAACACCATATATTTT. This codes for CASSSSNTIYF. This rearrangement joins TRBV7-8 to TRBJ1-3, with no clear D. There are 11 residues in the CDR3. CDR1 is SGHVS and CDR2 is FQNEAQ in the germline V gene. With 4 bases removed from V and 6 bases from J, the gap between germline ends came to 4 bases.

Written as DNA, the CDR3 is TGTGCTAGTGGTTTGTCGGCCTACGAGCAGTACTTC. Its translation is CASGLSAYEQYF. This chain joins TRBV12-5 and TRBJ2-7; no clear D gene. Germline CDR1 reads LGHNT; CDR2 reads FRNRAP. The V end was cut by 2 bases, the J end by 2 bases, with 4 bases between. The length of the CDR3 is 12 residues.

The chain combines TRBV9 with TRBJ1-6; D gene ambiguous. The CDR3 runs to 14 residues. V was cut by 10 bases and J by 0 bases, with 11 bases left in between. Germline values: CDR1 SGDLS, CDR2 YYNGEE. This CDR3 is CASSPDSYNSPLHF. CDR3 in DNA: TGTGCCTCCAGCCCGGACTCCTATAATTCACCCCTCCACTTT.

The chain joins TRBV29-1 to TRBJ2-3; D ambiguous. The CDR3 consists of 11 residues. In germline, CDR1 is SQVTM, CDR2 ANQGSEA. Trimming removed 7 bases at V and 3 bases at J, with 8 bases between. For the CDR3, the DNA is TGCAGCGGAGTTGAAACAGATACGCAGTATTTT. This codes for CSGVETDTQYF.

This clone was counted a single time. The chain combines TRBV5-1 with TRBJ1-4, with a weak D call TRBD1 (6 bases). Germline V gene sequence: CDR1 SGHRS, CDR2 YFSETQ. CDR3 length equals 16 residues. The ends were cut back, 5 bases at V and 6 bases at J, with 20 bases in the middle. This CDR3 reads CASRLPEGGRDEKLFF. CDR3 coding DNA: TGCGCCAGCAGACTCCCTGAGGGGGGTCGCGATGAAAAACTGTTTTTT.